Given below is one T cell receptor beta chain in context. Its antigen remains unidentified. Base qualities are missing; no much larger clone stands one base away. This entry comes from a study of control samples from healthy donors and cancer patients (TCRdb year 2020). The germline V gene provides CDR1 MNHEY and CDR2 SVGAGI. Including the terminal cysteine and phenylalanine, the CDR3 comprises 13 residues. Only the CDR3 DNA is retained, 39 bases long and in frame from the first base. V drops 6 bases and J drops 1 base, leaving 9 bases in between. Library generation was performed with the immunoSEQ multiplex PCR assay. As stored in TCRdb, this immuneACCESS dataset retains in-frame rearrangements with V and J assigned. A fraction of the clones does not appear; measured against another copy, unresolved V genes explain less than half of the discrepancy, and the remainder lacks a known reason. The sample table contains around 90,000 clones; only one count was recorded for approximately 86% of them. Under 25% of the sample is in the top ten clones.

The sequenced material came from blood. The origin of this receptor is a man in his thirties or forties in good health. The chain employs TRBV6-5 and TRBJ1-2, with no reliable assignment of the D segment. The CDR3 reads CASSRAGNYGYTF. At the DNA level, the sequence is TGTGCCAGCAGCCGGGCGGGTAACTATGGCTACACCTTC.